One and the same sample provided the 30 T cell receptor beta chains below, sequenced in a study of identical twins. MiXCR, run by TCRdb on the 5' RACE reads, gives a single entry per CDR3 protein. Of about 520,000 distinct CDR3 sequences listed, less than 25% are singletons. Separately, the same data were catalogued under a study of T cells expressing NK-cell markers.

The sample consisted of CD4+ T cells sorted from blood. The receptor source for this set is a woman aged 18 to 35 in good health.

CDR3 region: CASSFTGTSDREQYF. CDR3 DNA: TGCGCCAGCAGCTTTACCGGGACTAGCGACAGAGAGCAGTACTTC. This chain joins TRBV5-1 and TRBJ2-7, with TRBD2 matching 10 bases. The J segment lost 7 bases and the V segment lost 2 bases, leaving 9 bases of the junction unmatched. The V gene's germline CDR1 is SGHRS and CDR2 YFSETQ. The CDR3 sequence is 15 residues long. Supplemented by reference TRBV5-1 and TRBJ2-7, the full variable domain reads KAGVTQTPRYLIKTRGQQVTLSCSPISGHRSVSWYQQTPGQGLQFLFEYFSETQRNKGNFPGRFSGRQFSNSRSEMNVSTLELGDSALYLCASSFTGTSDREQYFGPGTRLTVT.

This clonotype was counted only a few times. The chain has TRBV20-1 and TRBJ1-1; D is ambiguous. The CDR3 consists of 13 residues. Per the germline V gene, CDR1 is DFQATT and CDR2 is SNEGSKA (reference sequence). Trimming shortened V by 6 bases and J by 3 bases, and 14 bases separated the two germline ends. CDR3 coding DNA: TGCAGTGCGCGTACTACAATCGACACTGAAGCTTTCTTT. This encodes CSARTTIDTEAFF.

This clonotype was seen a few times. The chain links TRBV4-3 to TRBJ2-7; TRBD1 aligns across 12 bases. The V segment lost 4 bases and the J segment 2 bases; nucleotides outside the gene matches: 12. CDR1 is LGHNA, CDR2 YSLEER, per germline. The CDR3 has 18 amino acids. The CDR3 DNA follows: TGCGCCAGCAGCCTACAATTACCGGGACAGGGGGCCCCCTACGAGCAGTACTTC. Translated: CASSLQLPGQGAPYEQYF.

The rearrangement links TRBV20-1 to TRBJ1-2; no firm D call. Germline CDR1 DFQATT, CDR2 SNEGSKA (reference sequence). V lost 1 base and J 3 bases, leaving 15 bases between the germline ends. The CDR3 extends over 15 amino acids. CDR3 nucleotide sequence: TGCAGTGCTAGAGCTCCCCCGGGCGGGGACTATGGCTACACCTTC. Protein sequence: CSARAPPGGDYGYTF.

This clonotype was counted many times. The chain carries TRBV4-2 and TRBJ2-3; TRBD2 matches at 7 bases. CDR3 length: 17 amino acids. CDR1 is LGHNA and CDR2 is YNFKEQ in the germline V gene. Trimming at V came to 5 bases and at J to 1 base, leaving 12 bases not matched to a gene. The CDR3 is CASSFRGQRGGTDTQYF. The CDR3 DNA reads as TGTGCCAGCAGCTTTCGGGGCCAACGGGGGGGCACAGATACGCAGTATTTT.

The table lists this clonotype with a few counts. The chain uses TRBV7-7 and TRBJ2-5; 11 nucleotides match TRBD1. Germline V gives CDR1 SSHAT, CDR2 FNYEAQ (reference sequence). The CDR3 contains 15 residues. With V trimmed by 4 bases and J by 5 bases, 6 bases remained unmatched. The CDR3 protein is CASSSWTGGAETQYF. The CDR3 nucleotides are TGTGCCAGCAGCTCATGGACAGGGGGCGCGGAGACCCAGTACTTC.

The genes are TRBV5-5 and TRBJ1-1; no definite D call. V lost 2 bases and J 6 bases, leaving 11 bases between the germline ends. This CDR3 spans 13 amino acids. The germline gives CDR1 SGHKS, CDR2 YYEKEE (reference sequence). The CDR3 DNA reads as TGTGCCAGCAGCTTCTCCCCGCCTGCTGAAGCTTTCTTT. Amino acid sequence: CASSFSPPAEAFF.

The rearrangement joins TRBV7-2 to TRBJ2-3; D remains ambiguous. With 4 bases removed from V and 4 bases from J, the gap between germline ends came to 6 bases. The germline CDR1 and CDR2 sequences are SGHTA and FQGNSA. The CDR3 extends over 12 amino acids. The CDR3 nucleotides read TGTGCCAGCAGCTGGAACGCAGATACGCAGTATTTT. Translating it yields CASSWNADTQYF. The whole variable domain, remainder taken from reference TRBV7-2 and TRBJ2-3, is GAGVSQSPSNKVTEKGKDVELRCDPISGHTALYWYRQSLGQGLEFLIYFQGNSAPDKSGLPSDRFSAERTGGSVSTLTIQRTQQEDSAVYLCASSWNADTQYFGPGTRLTVL.

This clonotype was seen a handful of times. The gene calls are TRBV3-1 and TRBJ2-1, with D tentatively TRBD1 or TRBD2 (7 bases each). V was trimmed by 6 bases and J by 9 bases, leaving 18 bases between them. CDR1 LGHDT and CDR2 YNNKEL come from the germline V gene (reference sequence). CDR3 size: 14 residues. CDR3 sequence reads: CASRATGRGGEQFF. The CDR3 coding sequence is TGTGCCAGCAGAGCGACAGGGAGGGGCGGTGAGCAGTTCTTC.

This clonotype was counted between two and nine times. The chain carries TRBV5-1 and TRBJ2-3; a possible D gene is TRBD1 (5 bases). Trimming shortened V by 2 bases and J by 2 bases, and 9 bases separated the two germline ends. The CDR3 spans 14 residues. CDR1 SGHRS and CDR2 YFSETQ come from the germline V gene. The CDR3 bases are TGCGCCAGCAGCTTTGGGGCAGACACAGATACGCAGTATTTT. It encodes CASSFGADTDTQYF.

The chain uses TRBV5-1 and TRBJ2-2, with 11 bases matching TRBD1. V gave up 10 bases and J gave up 4 bases; unmatched junction bases: 9. The CDR3 loop spans 15 amino acids. Per the germline V gene, CDR1 is SGHRS and CDR2 is YFSETQ. The CDR3 region is CAGAPGTGGTGELFF. For the CDR3, the DNA is TGCGCCGGAGCTCCCGGGACAGGGGGCACCGGGGAGCTGTTTTTT.

This clonotype was seen a few times. V is TRBV7-9 and J is TRBJ1-2; D gene uncertain. Trimming left V 1 base short and J 5 bases short, with 11 bases between. Germline assignment: CDR1 SEHNR and CDR2 FQNEAQ (reference sequence). The CDR3 runs 14 residues. The CDR3 loop is CASSLEQRGYGYTF. The CDR3 bases are TGTGCCAGCAGCTTAGAACAGCGCGGGTATGGCTACACCTTC.

This clonotype was observed at least ten times. V and J are TRBV13 and TRBJ2-2, with D hard to call. This CDR3 comprises 13 residues. V was trimmed by 3 bases and J by 1 base, leaving 3 bases between them. Germline CDR1 PRHDT, CDR2 FYEKMQ (reference sequence). DNA for the CDR3: TGTGCCAGCAGCTTCGAGAACACCGGGGAGCTGTTTTTT. It encodes CASSFENTGELFF.

V gene TRBV11-3 combines with J gene TRBJ1-1; D not certain. The germline V and J ends were trimmed by 1 base and 11 bases, with 17 bases remaining between them. The CDR3 has 14 residues. Germline V gene lookup returns CDR1 SGHNT and CDR2 YENEEA. The CDR3 coding sequence is TGTGCCAGCAGCTTAGCGGACCGATCTGCGCGGGCTTTCTTT. It codes for CASSLADRSARAFF.

This clonotype was recorded a few times. The CDR3 DNA follows: TGTGCCAGCAGCCATGGACATCTAACCGGGGAGCTGTTTTTT. This codes for CASSHGHLTGELFF. The chain has TRBV3-1 and TRBJ2-2; TRBD1 is a possible D gene (5 bases). The germline CDR1 and CDR2 sequences are LGHDT and YNNKEL (reference sequence). Trimming shortened V by 3 bases and J by 5 bases, and 10 bases separated the two germline ends. The CDR3 runs to 14 residues. The entire variable domain, with the rest obtained from reference TRBV3-1 and TRBJ2-2, is as follows: DTAVSQTPKYLVTQMGNDKSIKCEQNLGHDTMYWYKQDSKKFLKIMFSYNNKELIINETVPNRFSPKSPDKAHLNLHINSLELGDSAVYFCASSHGHLTGELFFGEGSRLTVL.

The chain carries TRBV3-1 and TRBJ2-1, with 7 nucleotides matching TRBD2. CDR1 LGHDT and CDR2 YNNKEL come from the germline V gene (reference sequence). The trim removed 2 bases at V and 12 bases at J, leaving 7 bases unmatched. There are 13 residues in the CDR3. This CDR3 reads CASSQTTGGGQFF. CDR3 coding DNA: TGTGCCAGCAGCCAAACGACTGGCGGGGGGCAGTTCTTC.

This clonotype has more than one count but fewer than ten. V and J are TRBV6-2 or TRBV6-3 and TRBJ2-7; 10 bases are shared with TRBD2. This CDR3 has 15 residues. Germline-derived CDR1 and CDR2 are MNHEY and SVGEGT. With 2 bases clipped from V and 2 bases from J, the junction kept 3 bases outside the gene matches. The CDR3 bases are TGTGCCAGCAGTTACAGTCTAGCGGGAGCCTACGAGCAGTACTTC. This encodes CASSYSLAGAYEQYF.

The gene calls are TRBV2 and TRBJ2-1; D remains unclear. Between the trimmed V and J ends, which lost 5 bases and 4 bases, there was a span of 15 bases. Germline V gene lookup returns CDR1 SNHLY and CDR2 FYNNEI. This CDR3 spans 15 amino acids. CDR3: CASSTTRSTYNEQFF. DNA of the CDR3: TGTGCCAGCAGTACAACGCGTAGTACTTACAATGAGCAGTTCTTC.

In its sample, this clonotype was seen a few times. In DNA form, the CDR3 reads TGTGCCAGCAGGCTCAGGGGGGGACCGGGATATGCCAATTCACCCCTCCACTTT. It encodes CASRLRGGPGYANSPLHF. The rearrangement joins TRBV6-1 to TRBJ1-6, with TRBD1 identical over 7 bases. J was trimmed by 7 bases and V by 6 bases; bases with no gene match: 18. From germline, CDR1 is MNHNS and CDR2 SASEGT. The CDR3 extends over 18 amino acids.

V and J are TRBV5-1 and TRBJ1-1; no reliable D call. Germline loops: CDR1 SGHRS, CDR2 YFSETQ. Trimming took off 4 bases at V and 1 base at J, with 14 bases between the two ends. CDR3 size: 15 residues. The CDR3 nucleotides read TGCGCCAGCAGCCCCGCGTCAGGCGGGAACACTGAAGCTTTCTTT. Translating it yields CASSPASGGNTEAFF.

This clonotype was detected a few times. This chain connects TRBV20-1 to TRBJ2-5; TRBD2 agrees at 8 bases. Germline V gene data show CDR1 as DFQATT and CDR2 as SNEGSKA (reference sequence). V gave up 4 bases and J gave up 5 bases; unmatched junction bases: 6. The length of the CDR3 is 13 residues. CDR3 region: CSATAGAWETQYF. In DNA, the CDR3 is TGCAGTGCTACAGCGGGGGCCTGGGAGACCCAGTACTTC.

The sample holds a few counts of this clonotype. V gene TRBV5-1 combines with J gene TRBJ2-1; D is undetermined. The CDR3 totals 15 residues. Germline CDR1 is SGHRS and CDR2 is YFSETQ. V was cut by 2 bases and J by 0 bases, with 9 bases left in between. CDR3 sequence: CASSFDPVSYNEQFF. Here the CDR3 DNA reads TGCGCCAGCAGCTTCGACCCTGTCTCCTACAATGAGCAGTTCTTC.

V is TRBV9 and J is TRBJ1-1; no clear D gene. The germline gives CDR1 SGDLS, CDR2 YYNGEE. The germline V and J ends were trimmed by 0 bases and 0 bases, with 12 bases remaining between them. This CDR3 spans 16 amino acids. DNA for the CDR3: TGTGCCAGCAGCGTAGGGGGAAGTAGAATGAACACTGAAGCTTTCTTT. This translates into CASSVGGSRMNTEAFF.

The rearrangement links TRBV12-3 or TRBV12-4 to TRBJ1-2; 7 positions agree with TRBD1. V was pared by 8 bases and J by 3 bases, with 12 bases of the junction left unmatched. The length of the CDR3 is 15 residues. For the CDR3, the DNA is TGTGCCAGCTCCTTCTGGGACAGAGATGACTATGGCTACACCTTC. Protein: CASSFWDRDDYGYTF.

V gene TRBV10-3 combines with J gene TRBJ2-1; D may be TRBD1 or TRBD2 (5 bases each). V was trimmed by 8 bases and J by 7 bases, leaving 9 bases between them. This CDR3 comprises 11 residues. Germline lookup yields CDR1 ENHRY and CDR2 SYGVKD. The CDR3 sequence: CAIRDLNEQFF. CDR3 DNA: TGTGCCATCCGGGACCTAAATGAGCAGTTCTTC.

This clonotype was counted only a few times. The chain employs TRBV13 and TRBJ2-7; D is perhaps TRBD2 (5 bases). The CDR3 loop spans 14 amino acids. V shed 2 bases and J shed 9 bases, with 17 bases lying between them. Germline V gene data show CDR1 as PRHDT and CDR2 as FYEKMQ (reference sequence). The CDR3 DNA is TGTGCCAGCAGCTTAAGGAGCGGTAGAATAGCGCAGTACTTC. Amino acid sequence: CASSLRSGRIAQYF.

This clonotype was counted only a few times. The V gene is TRBV4-3, the J gene TRBJ2-7; perhaps D is TRBD1 or TRBD2 (5 bases each). The CDR3 is 15 amino acids. The ends were cut back, 0 bases at V and 3 bases at J, with 12 bases in the middle. Germline V gene lookup returns CDR1 LGHNA and CDR2 YSLEER. CDR3 sequence reads: CASSQEGVWGYEQYF. The DNA of the CDR3 is TGCGCCAGCAGCCAAGAGGGGGTTTGGGGCTACGAGCAGTACTTC.

This clonotype was seen a handful of times. The V and J genes are TRBV6-5 and TRBJ2-5; D remains unclear. The germline gives CDR1 MNHEY, CDR2 SVGAGI. The V gene lost 5 bases and the J gene lost 5 bases, with 9 bases spanning the gap. The CDR3 is 12 amino acids. This CDR3 is CASSDTEETQYF. The DNA for the CDR3 is TGTGCCAGCAGTGATACAGAGGAGACCCAGTACTTC.

This rearrangement joins TRBV5-7 to TRBJ2-2; 7 bases are a match to TRBD1. TRBV5-7 is given ORF status, its function remaining uncertain. The CDR3 has 16 residues. The V segment lost 5 bases and the J segment 6 bases; nucleotides outside the gene matches: 13. The CDR3 sequence: CASSCQQGSSAGELFF. CDR3 bases: TGTGCCAGCAGTTGTCAACAGGGGAGTAGTGCCGGGGAGCTGTTTTTT.

The chain employs TRBV4-2 and TRBJ2-2; no firm D call. Germline V gene data show CDR1 as LGHNA and CDR2 as YNFKEQ. Trimming left V 0 bases short and J 4 bases short, with 12 bases between. This CDR3 has 16 residues. CDR3 region: CASSQDLTERTGELFF. As DNA, the CDR3 is TGTGCCAGCAGCCAAGACCTTACCGAACGCACCGGGGAGCTGTTTTTT.